These 30 T cell receptor beta chains were sequenced from one sample in a study of shared clonotypes between healthy human individuals. Repertoires were generated with immunoSEQ multiplex PCR, while TCRdb's copy carries only in-frame clones and drops some. Of millions of clones listed, over 85% are singletons. Sequenced material: naive CD4+ T cells sorted from blood. Regarding subset: CD45RA+ positively selected. These receptors came from a man between 18 and 29 years old in good health.

The rearrangement links TRBV6-4 to TRBJ2-1, with TRBD2 as a possible D gene (6 bases). The germline V and J ends were trimmed by 0 bases and 12 bases, with 12 bases remaining between them. The CDR3 has 13 amino acids. Germline CDR1 is MRHNA and CDR2 is SNTAGT. CDR3: CASSDSAGTAQFF. The CDR3 nucleotides are TGTGCCAGCAGTGACTCGGCCGGGACTGCGCAGTTCTTC.

The chain couples TRBV4-3 to TRBJ2-5; 9 bases match TRBD1. The V segment lost 1 base and the J segment 5 bases; nucleotides outside the gene matches: 14. Germline loops: CDR1 LGHNA, CDR2 YSLEER. This CDR3 has 18 amino acids. The CDR3 spells CASSQGKGRDRVRETQYF. DNA for the CDR3: TGCGCCAGCAGCCAAGGTAAAGGGCGGGACAGGGTTCGGGAGACCCAGTACTTC.

Here the CDR3 reads CAISVGTGNYEQYF. The DNA of the CDR3 is TGTGCCATCAGTGTAGGGACAGGCAACTACGAGCAGTACTTC. The chain carries TRBV10-3 and TRBJ2-7; TRBD1 matches 8 bases. The CDR3 totals 14 residues. J gave up 3 bases and V 4 bases, and 5 bases lay outside the gene matches. The V gene's germline CDR1 is ENHRY and CDR2 SYGVKD.

CDR3 in DNA: TGTGCCAGCAGCTATCTAGCGGGGGTCACAGATACGCAGTATTTT. Its protein product is CASSYLAGVTDTQYF. This chain links TRBV28 with TRBJ2-3, with 10 nucleotides matching TRBD2. CDR3 size: 15 residues. The V gene's germline CDR1 is MDHEN and CDR2 SYDVKM. Losses at the gene ends were 6 bases for V and 2 bases for J; bases not matched to a gene: 5.

This clone is a singleton in its sample. The CDR3 region is CSVGAGLGTEAFF. In DNA, the CDR3 is TGCAGCGTTGGGGCAGGGCTGGGCACTGAAGCTTTCTTT. This sequence joins TRBV29-1 and TRBJ1-1; D might be TRBD1 (5 bases). V lost 4 bases and J 4 bases, leaving 13 bases between the germline ends. The length of the CDR3 is 13 residues. CDR1 is SQVTM and CDR2 is ANQGSEA in the germline V gene.

The gene calls are TRBV5-1 and TRBJ1-1, with D possibly matching TRBD1 (6 bases). The CDR3 covers 13 residues. CDR1 SGHRS and CDR2 YFSETQ come from the germline V gene. V was clipped by 4 bases and J by 6 bases, with 13 bases between them. The CDR3 bases are TGCGCCAGCAGCATAACCCAGGGGTCTGAAGCTTTCTTT. This translates into CASSITQGSEAFF. The full variable domain, with the rest looked up from reference TRBV5-1 and TRBJ1-1, is KAGVTQTPRYLIKTRGQQVTLSCSPISGHRSVSWYQQTPGQGLQFLFEYFSETQRNKGNFPGRFSGRQFSNSRSEMNVSTLELGDSALYLCASSITQGSEAFFGQGTRLTVV.

V gene TRBV13 combines with J gene TRBJ2-7, with D perhaps matching TRBD2 (5 bases). Trimming removed 5 bases from V and 3 bases from J, with 14 bases in between. The CDR3 totals 14 residues. Germline lookup yields CDR1 PRHDT and CDR2 FYEKMQ (reference sequence). CDR3 loop: CASSAEGSNYEQYF. In nucleotides, the CDR3 is TGTGCCAGCAGCGCTGAGGGATCAAACTACGAGCAGTACTTC.

The V call is TRBV5-6, the J call TRBJ1-2; D is uncertain. Germline V gene data show CDR1 as SGHDT and CDR2 as YYEEEE. V lost 4 bases, J lost 7 bases, and 8 bases lay in between. This CDR3 is built from 11 residues. The CDR3 here is CASSARGGYTF. The CDR3 bases are TGTGCCAGCAGCGCCCGCGGTGGCTACACCTTC.

The V call is TRBV18, the J call TRBJ1-2; no firm D call. The V and J ends lost 3 bases and 7 bases respectively, with 15 bases between them. The CDR3 loop spans 14 amino acids. The germline V gene encodes CDR1 KGHSH and CDR2 LQKENI. CDR3 residues: CASSPTKDSVGYTF. CDR3 DNA: TGTGCCAGCTCACCCACGAAAGATTCAGTTGGCTACACCTTC.

The rearrangement links TRBV5-1 to TRBJ2-7; 11 bases map to TRBD1. With V trimmed by 3 bases and J by 6 bases, 5 bases remained unmatched. This CDR3 spans 14 amino acids. Germline V gene lookup returns CDR1 SGHRS and CDR2 YFSETQ. CDR3 nucleotide sequence: TGCGCCAGCAGCTCGGACAGGGGGCCGAGCGAGCAGTACTTC. This encodes CASSSDRGPSEQYF.

V and J are TRBV2 and TRBJ1-1; D is undetermined. The CDR3 is 11 residues long. V was pared by 7 bases and J by 11 bases, with 14 bases between. Germline lookup yields CDR1 SNHLY and CDR2 FYNNEI. The CDR3 DNA reads as TGTGCCAGCACCCCCCGACAATTGGCTTTCTTT. Its protein product is CASTPRQLAFF.

J is TRBJ1-1 and V is TRBV7-9; tentative D call: TRBD1 (5 bases). V shed 5 bases and J shed 5 bases, with 15 bases lying between them. CDR3 length equals 14 residues. Germline V gene sequence: CDR1 SEHNR, CDR2 FQNEAQ (reference sequence). The CDR3 sequence: CASSPGTPGTEAFF. The CDR3 DNA reads TGTGCCAGCAGCCCCGGGACCCCTGGGACTGAAGCTTTCTTT.

This clone has only a few counts. V gene TRBV23-1 combines with J gene TRBJ2-7; 7 nucleotides line up with TRBD1. TRBV23-1 is recorded as an ORF, its role being uncertain. CDR3 length: 15 amino acids. The V segment lost 6 bases and the J segment 3 bases; nucleotides outside the gene matches: 11. CDR3 sequence reads: CASRPYPGQSYEQYF. DNA of the CDR3: TGCGCCAGCAGACCATATCCGGGACAGAGCTACGAGCAGTACTTC.

The chain carries TRBV13 and TRBJ2-6, with D maybe TRBD1 (6 bases). The length of the CDR3 is 16 residues. V lost 1 base and J lost 2, with 9 bases in between. CDR1 is PRHDT, CDR2 FYEKMQ, per germline (reference sequence). The CDR3 reads CASSLVAGAGANVLTF. The CDR3 bases are TGTGCCAGCAGCTTAGTTGCAGGGGCTGGGGCCAACGTCCTGACTTTC.

The chain employs TRBV30 and TRBJ2-7, with 13 bases that match TRBD2. The CDR3 covers 13 residues. V shed 1 base, J shed 12 bases, and the junction held 6 bases outside the gene matches. The germline gives CDR1 GTSNPN, CDR2 SVGIG (reference sequence). CDR3 loop: CAWSGLAGGLPYF. For the CDR3, the DNA is TGTGCCTGGAGTGGACTAGCGGGAGGCCTCCCGTACTTC.

The rearrangement uses TRBV28 and TRBJ2-1, with D perhaps given as TRBD1 or TRBD2 (6 bases each). The CDR3 contains 14 residues. CDR1 and CDR2 from the germline V gene are MDHEN and SYDVKM. The germline V and J ends were trimmed by 7 bases and 8 bases, with 18 bases remaining between them. The CDR3 sequence is CASKQYGGWDEQFF. CDR3 nucleotide sequence: TGTGCCAGCAAGCAGTACGGGGGCTGGGATGAGCAGTTCTTC.

The chain recombines TRBV27 with TRBJ2-7; D is perhaps TRBD1 (6 bases). Looked up from germline, CDR1 is MNHEY and CDR2 is SMNVEV (reference sequence). Trimming removed 5 bases from V and 2 bases from J, with 16 bases in between. The CDR3 loop spans 15 amino acids. DNA of the CDR3: TGTGCCAGCAGTCCTTACAGGGACATCCCCTACGAGCAGTACTTC. Translation: CASSPYRDIPYEQYF.

The chain recombines TRBV28 with TRBJ2-7; 7 positions match TRBD2. V trimming: 6 bases; J trimming: 2 bases; junction bases outside the gene matches: 10. This CDR3 has 15 residues. The germline CDR1 and CDR2 sequences are MDHEN and SYDVKM. The CDR3: CASRIGGKLTYEQYF. CDR3 nucleotides: TGTGCCAGCAGGATCGGGGGGAAACTAACCTACGAGCAGTACTTC.

This chain's CDR3 is CASIRREGQNTEAFF. The CDR3 DNA is TGTGCCAGCATCCGGCGAGAGGGGCAGAACACTGAAGCTTTCTTT. The chain combines TRBV7-8 with TRBJ1-1, with D maybe TRBD1 (5 bases). The CDR3 has 15 amino acids. Trimming shortened V by 7 bases and J by 1 base, and 16 bases separated the two germline ends. Germline-derived CDR1 and CDR2 are SGHVS and FQNEAQ.

The chain combines TRBV27 with TRBJ2-3; no definite D call. Germline CDR1 MNHEY, CDR2 SMNVEV (reference sequence). Trimming took off 0 bases at V and 4 bases at J, with 11 bases between the two ends. There are 15 residues in the CDR3. The CDR3 spells CASSLSPARPDTQYF. The CDR3 DNA reads as TGTGCCAGCAGTTTATCTCCGGCCCGGCCAGATACGCAGTATTTT.

This rearrangement joins TRBV5-4 to TRBJ1-6; tentative D call: TRBD1 (5 bases). V lost 0 bases and J 8 bases, leaving 6 bases between the germline ends. CDR1 is SGHNT and CDR2 is YYREEE in the germline V gene (reference sequence). This CDR3 spans 13 amino acids. CDR3 region: CASSLGGDSPLHF. The CDR3 DNA sequence: TGTGCCAGCAGCTTGGGGGGGGATTCACCCCTCCACTTT.

This chain joins TRBV5-5 and TRBJ1-2; no definite D call. Trimming stripped 3 bases from V and 3 bases from J, with 6 bases between. This CDR3 spans 12 amino acids. Per the germline V gene, CDR1 is SGHKS and CDR2 is YYEKEE (reference sequence). CDR3 DNA sequence: TGTGCCAGCAGCTCGGACGACTATGGCTACACCTTC. Translating it yields CASSSDDYGYTF. The entire variable domain, with the rest obtained from reference TRBV5-5 and TRBJ1-2, is as follows: DAGVTQSPTHLIKTRGQQVTLRCSPISGHKSVSWYQQVLGQGPQFIFQYYEKEERGRGNFPDRFSARQFPNYSSELNVNALLLGDSALYLCASSSDDYGYTFGSGTRLTVV.

V and J are TRBV9 and TRBJ1-5, with D possibly being TRBD1 (6 bases). Germline lookup yields CDR1 SGDLS and CDR2 YYNGEE. Trimming left V 0 bases short and J 6 bases short, with 16 bases between. This CDR3 is built from 16 residues. The CDR3 loop is CASSVASTGQFQPQHF. CDR3 coding DNA: TGTGCCAGCAGCGTAGCTTCTACTGGACAGTTTCAGCCCCAGCATTTT.

J is TRBJ1-1 and V is TRBV2; no clear D. V was shortened by 3 bases and J by 8 bases, with 16 bases between the two germline ends. Germline V gene lookup returns CDR1 SNHLY and CDR2 FYNNEI. The CDR3 is 14 residues long. The CDR3 sequence is CASSDFPGLREAFF. CDR3 nucleotide sequence: TGTGCCAGCAGTGATTTCCCGGGCCTGAGGGAAGCTTTCTTT. The full variable domain, with the rest looked up from reference TRBV2 and TRBJ1-1, is EPEVTQTPSHQVTQMGQEVILRCVPISNHLYFYWYRQILGQKVEFLVSFYNNEISEKSEIFDDQFSVERPDGSNFTLKIRSTKLEDSAMYFCASSDFPGLREAFFGQGTRLTVV.

The V gene is TRBV6-5, the J gene TRBJ1-6, with unresolved D. The CDR3 loop spans 15 amino acids. Per the germline V gene, CDR1 is MNHEY and CDR2 is SVGAGI. V gave up 0 bases and J gave up 10 bases, with 13 bases separating them. The CDR3, as DNA: TGTGCCAGCAGTTACTCACAAGGGCGGGAATCACCCCTCCACTTT. Protein: CASSYSQGRESPLHF.

The V gene is TRBV28, the J gene TRBJ1-6; the D is unclear. CDR1 is MDHEN and CDR2 is SYDVKM in the germline V gene. V was pared by 6 bases and J by 8 bases, with 20 bases between. The CDR3 loop spans 16 amino acids. The CDR3, as DNA: TGTGCCAGCAGCCACCTCCGACTGCTGGATGATTCACCCCTCCACTTT. It encodes CASSHLRLLDDSPLHF.

This chain connects TRBV11-2 to TRBJ2-5; 7 positions agree with TRBD1. This CDR3 has 15 residues. The junction had 8 bases not matched to a gene; V was cut back by 3 bases and J by 4 bases. Germline CDR1 reads SGHAT; CDR2 reads FQNNGV. The CDR3 DNA reads TGTGCCAGCAGCTTCCGACAGGGAAGTATAGAGACCCAGTACTTC. This codes for CASSFRQGSIETQYF.

This sequence joins TRBV5-6 and TRBJ1-4; unclear D gene. CDR3 length equals 14 residues. Germline V gene lookup returns CDR1 SGHDT and CDR2 YYEEEE. V lost 4 bases and J lost 5, with 12 bases in between. The CDR3 DNA sequence: TGTGCCAGCAGCGACGACCTGGGGAATGAAAAACTGTTTTTT. Its protein product is CASSDDLGNEKLFF.

The chain recombines TRBV28 with TRBJ2-3; D unresolved. The CDR3 is 14 residues long. With 6 bases removed from V and 2 bases from J, the gap between germline ends came to 12 bases. CDR1 is MDHEN and CDR2 is SYDVKM in the germline V gene. CDR3 loop: CASSPLVVTDTQYF. In DNA form, the CDR3 reads TGTGCCAGCAGCCCTCTGGTGGTCACAGATACGCAGTATTTT.

The count of this clone is one. The gene calls are TRBV11-2 and TRBJ2-1; 8 bases are shared with TRBD1. Trimming removed 3 bases from V and 6 bases from J; junction bases left unmatched: 4. This CDR3 is 14 amino acids long. Germline-derived CDR1 and CDR2 are SGHAT and FQNNGV. CDR3 DNA sequence: TGTGCCAGCAGCTTCCCCAGGGGGCGCAATGAGCAGTTCTTC. This sequence encodes CASSFPRGRNEQFF.